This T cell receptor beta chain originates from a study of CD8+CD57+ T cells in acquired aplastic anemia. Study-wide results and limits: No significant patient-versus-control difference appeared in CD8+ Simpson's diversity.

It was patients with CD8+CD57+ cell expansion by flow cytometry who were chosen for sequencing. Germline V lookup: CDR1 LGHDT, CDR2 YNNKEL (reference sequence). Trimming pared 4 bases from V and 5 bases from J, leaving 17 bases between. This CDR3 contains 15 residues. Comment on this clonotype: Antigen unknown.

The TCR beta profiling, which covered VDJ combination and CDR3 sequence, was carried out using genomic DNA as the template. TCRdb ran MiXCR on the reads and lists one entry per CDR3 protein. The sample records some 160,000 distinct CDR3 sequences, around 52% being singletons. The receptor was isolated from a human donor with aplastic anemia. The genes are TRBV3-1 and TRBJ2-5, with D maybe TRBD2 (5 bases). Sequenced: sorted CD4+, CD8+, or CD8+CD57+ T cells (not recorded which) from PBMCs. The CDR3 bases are TGTGCCAGCAGCCTCCCGAAAACGCCGGGGGAGACCCAGTACTTC. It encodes CASSLPKTPGETQYF.